The 20 T cell receptor beta chains in this list originate from one sample, sequenced in a study of patients and donors after allogeneic stem cell transplantation. Each CDR3 protein gets one entry after TCRdb re-called the RT-PCR reads with MiXCR. The sample holds about 400,000 distinct CDR3 sequences, 16% seen once. Specimen: blood, either unsorted or a sorted T cell fraction (not recorded which). The source of these receptors is a human donor who was either an allogeneic HSCT recipient or a stem cell or donor lymphocyte infusion donor (not recorded which). It is not recorded whose cells these are; they may come from a transplant donor.

This clonotype was detected only a few times. The chain couples TRBV9 to TRBJ2-7, with 9 bases aligning to TRBD2. Germline V gene sequence: CDR1 SGDLS, CDR2 YYNGEE. The length of the CDR3 is 15 residues. With V trimmed by 4 bases and J by 1 base, 6 bases remained unmatched. In nucleotides, the CDR3 is TGTGCCAGCAGCCCCACAGCGGGGGGTTCCTACGAGCAGTACTTC. It specifies CASSPTAGGSYEQYF.

This clonotype came up a few times. The rearrangement joins TRBV4-2 to TRBJ2-1; the D is unclear. Germline V gives CDR1 LGHNA, CDR2 YNFKEQ. V was clipped by 1 base and J by 8 bases, with 12 bases between them. The CDR3 consists of 14 residues. CDR3 loop: CASSQAPPGHEQFF. The CDR3 DNA sequence: TGTGCCAGCAGCCAAGCTCCCCCAGGCCATGAGCAGTTCTTC.

This clonotype has a handful of counts. The chain couples TRBV21-1 to TRBJ2-7; no DNA check was done on the table's D call, TRBD1. TRBV21-1 constitutes a pseudogene. The CDR3 totals 10 residues. The CDR3 loop is CASPPYEQYF. CDR3 nucleotides: TGTGCCAGCCCCCCATACGAGCAGTACTTC.

V and J are TRBV18 and TRBJ2-6, with a possible D match to TRBD1 (6 bases). The CDR3 consists of 16 residues. Germline assignment: CDR1 KGHSH and CDR2 LQKENI. V was pared by 2 bases and J by 3 bases, with 11 bases between. CDR3 amino acids: CASSPVGQLGANVLTF. Here the CDR3 DNA reads TGTGCCAGCTCACCAGTCGGACAGCTTGGGGCCAACGTCCTGACTTTC.

This chain joins TRBV7-9 and TRBJ1-5, with TRBD1 matching 8 bases. The CDR3 spans 14 residues. Unmatched junction bases numbered 6, after V lost 4 bases and J lost 7 bases. Per the germline V gene, CDR1 is SEHNR and CDR2 is FQNEAQ (reference sequence). For the CDR3, the DNA is TGTGCCAGCAGCTCGGACAGGGACGGGCAGCCCCAGCATTTT. It specifies CASSSDRDGQPQHF.

This clonotype came up many times. The rearrangement links TRBV29-1 to TRBJ1-2; 7 bases fit TRBD1. Germline CDR1 is SQVTM and CDR2 is ANQGSEA. Germline trimming cut 5 bases from V and 3 bases from J; bases unmatched to any gene: 3. This CDR3 is 12 amino acids long. The CDR3 loop is CSVRGTDYGYTF. Here the CDR3 DNA reads TGCAGCGTTCGGGGGACAGACTATGGCTACACCTTC.

The chain employs TRBV7-9 and TRBJ2-3; a weak D match, TRBD1 (6 bases). This CDR3 is 15 amino acids long. V was shortened by 1 base and J by 2 bases, with 10 bases between the two germline ends. Germline loops: CDR1 SEHNR, CDR2 FQNEAQ (reference sequence). CDR3 sequence reads: CASSLVGAFTDTQYF. The CDR3 DNA sequence: TGTGCCAGCAGCTTAGTGGGGGCCTTCACAGATACGCAGTATTTT.

This clonotype has a count of ten or more. The V and J genes are TRBV15 and TRBJ2-7; D is perhaps TRBD2 (6 bases). CDR1 and CDR2 from the germline V gene are LNHNV and YYDKDF (reference sequence). The CDR3 is made up of 11 amino acids. The ends were cut back, 7 bases at V and 6 bases at J, with 10 bases in the middle. The CDR3 nucleotides are TGTGCCACCACCATGGGAGGCGAGCAGTACTTC. It specifies CATTMGGEQYF. The entire variable domain, with the rest obtained from reference TRBV15 and TRBJ2-7, is as follows: DAMVIQNPRYQVTQFGKPVTLSCSQTLNHNVMYWYQQKSSQAPKLLFHYYDKDFNNEADTPDNFQSRRPNTSFCFLDIRSPGLGDTAMYLCATTMGGEQYFGPGTRLTVT.

This clonotype was counted between two and nine times. V is TRBV12-3 or TRBV12-4 and J is TRBJ1-2; possibly TRBD1 for D (6 bases). V was trimmed by 5 bases and J by 7 bases, leaving 20 bases between them. The CDR3 runs 15 residues. In nucleotides, the CDR3 is TGTGCCAGCAGTCCTAGGGGGGCCCAATGGGCTGGCTACACCTTC. Amino acid sequence: CASSPRGAQWAGYTF.

The table lists this clonotype with a few counts. This rearrangement joins TRBV12-5 to TRBJ1-2; TRBD1 matches 7 bases. CDR3 length equals 17 residues. Germline V gene lookup returns CDR1 LGHNT and CDR2 FRNRAP. J lost 6 bases, V lost 6 bases, and 19 bases had no gene match. This chain's CDR3 is CASGPNSGTAGSDGYTF. CDR3 in DNA: TGTGCTAGTGGACCCAATTCCGGGACAGCCGGAAGCGATGGCTACACCTTC.

There are many counts of this clonotype. The chain couples TRBV20-1 to TRBJ1-2, with D hard to call. CDR1 is DFQATT, CDR2 SNEGSKA, per germline (reference sequence). The V and J ends lost 3 bases and 6 bases respectively, with 11 bases between them. This CDR3 spans 12 amino acids. The CDR3 DNA sequence: TGCAGTGCTAGTGCGCAGACTAATGGCTACACCTTC. Translated: CSASAQTNGYTF.

The chain couples TRBV6-5 to TRBJ2-2; tentative D call: TRBD2 (6 bases). CDR1 and CDR2 from the germline V gene are MNHEY and SVGAGI. The V and J ends lost 2 bases and 4 bases respectively, with 11 bases between them. The CDR3 totals 15 residues. CDR3 sequence reads: CASSYMRGVTGELFF. In DNA, the CDR3 is TGTGCCAGCAGTTACATGCGGGGAGTCACCGGGGAGCTGTTTTTT.

A few counts support this clonotype. This rearrangement joins TRBV20-1 to TRBJ1-2; D is unresolved. V gave up 5 bases and J gave up 0 bases, with 13 bases separating them. The CDR3 consists of 14 residues. Germline V gene lookup returns CDR1 DFQATT and CDR2 SNEGSKA (reference sequence). CDR3 nucleotide sequence: TGCAGTGCTCGATCAACGGGAGCTAACTATGGCTACACCTTC. Translated: CSARSTGANYGYTF.

The gene calls are TRBV7-2 and TRBJ2-5; D gene ambiguous. The V end was cut by 1 base, the J end by 5 bases, with 11 bases between. CDR1 and CDR2 from the germline V gene are SGHTA and FQGNSA. The CDR3 covers 14 residues. CDR3 in amino acids: CASSLVLIGETQYF. CDR3 DNA sequence: TGTGCCAGCAGCTTAGTGCTAATTGGGGAGACCCAGTACTTC.

There are a few counts of this clonotype. This sequence joins TRBV5-1 and TRBJ2-1, with D possibly called TRBD1 or TRBD2 (6 bases each). CDR3 length: 15 amino acids. The germline CDR1 and CDR2 sequences are SGHRS and YFSETQ. V lost 0 bases to trimming and J lost 5 bases, with 12 bases between them. This chain's CDR3 is CASSLEGGADNEQFF. The DNA of the CDR3 is TGCGCCAGCAGCTTGGAGGGGGGAGCTGACAATGAGCAGTTCTTC.

The DNA for the CDR3 is TGTGCCACCAGCAGAGGTCGGCAGGGCAGGGAAAGAGGCTACACCTTC. It is translated as CATSRGRQGRERGYTF. V is TRBV15 and J is TRBJ1-2; a possible D gene is TRBD1 (5 bases). The CDR3 totals 16 residues. V was trimmed by 1 base and J by 8 bases, leaving 20 bases between them. Germline assignment: CDR1 LNHNV and CDR2 YYDKDF (reference sequence).

The chain combines TRBV5-6 with TRBJ1-1; 8 nucleotides agree with TRBD1. CDR3 length: 15 amino acids. Per germline, CDR1 SGHDT and CDR2 YYEEEE. J gave up 4 bases and V 4 bases, and 9 bases lay outside the gene matches. The CDR3 DNA follows: TGTGCCAGCAGCCCGGACAGGGTCGAGTTCACTGAAGCTTTCTTT. Its protein product is CASSPDRVEFTEAFF.

This clonotype showed up just a few times. V gene TRBV18 combines with J gene TRBJ1-5, with 10 nucleotides matching TRBD1. Unmatched junction bases numbered 2, after V lost 3 bases and J lost 6 bases. This CDR3 is 14 amino acids long. Germline V gene lookup returns CDR1 KGHSH and CDR2 LQKENI. Here the CDR3 DNA reads TGTGCCAGCTCACCTTGGACAGGGGGTCAGCCCCAGCATTTT. Protein: CASSPWTGGQPQHF. Using reference TRBV18 and TRBJ1-5 for the parts outside the CDR3, the full variable domain is NAGVMQNPRHLVRRRGQEARLRCSPMKGHSHVYWYRQLPEEGLKFMVYLQKENIIDESGMPKERFSAEFPKEGPSILRIQQVVRGDSAAYFCASSPWTGGQPQHFGDGTRLSIL.

This clonotype came up many times. The rearrangement links TRBV10-3 to TRBJ2-1; D call uncertain. The CDR3 contains 11 residues. V lost 6 bases and J lost 8, with 8 bases in between. From germline, CDR1 is ENHRY and CDR2 SYGVKD. CDR3 sequence (DNA): TGTGCCATCAGCCATTTGGATGAGCAGTTCTTC. Its protein is CAISHLDEQFF.

This chain uses TRBV7-6 with TRBJ2-7, with D tentatively TRBD1 (6 bases). Looked up from germline, CDR1 is SGHVS and CDR2 is FNYEAQ. V was clipped by 2 bases and J by 5 bases, with 13 bases between them. The CDR3 is 14 residues long. Here the CDR3 reads CASSLSENRDEQYF. In DNA, the CDR3 is TGTGCCAGCAGCTTATCGGAAAACAGGGACGAGCAGTACTTC.